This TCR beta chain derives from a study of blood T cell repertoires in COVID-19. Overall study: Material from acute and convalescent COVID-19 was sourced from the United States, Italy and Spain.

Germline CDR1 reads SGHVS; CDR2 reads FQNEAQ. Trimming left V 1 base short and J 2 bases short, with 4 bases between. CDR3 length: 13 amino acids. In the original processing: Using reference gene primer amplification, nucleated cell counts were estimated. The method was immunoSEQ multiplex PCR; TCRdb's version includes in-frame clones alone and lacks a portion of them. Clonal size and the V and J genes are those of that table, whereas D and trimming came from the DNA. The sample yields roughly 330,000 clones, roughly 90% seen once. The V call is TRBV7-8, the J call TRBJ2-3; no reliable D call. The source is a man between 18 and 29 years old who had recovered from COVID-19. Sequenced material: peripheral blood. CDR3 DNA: TGTGCCAGCAGCTTAGGTCACACAGATACGCAGTATTTT. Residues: CASSLGHTDTQYF.